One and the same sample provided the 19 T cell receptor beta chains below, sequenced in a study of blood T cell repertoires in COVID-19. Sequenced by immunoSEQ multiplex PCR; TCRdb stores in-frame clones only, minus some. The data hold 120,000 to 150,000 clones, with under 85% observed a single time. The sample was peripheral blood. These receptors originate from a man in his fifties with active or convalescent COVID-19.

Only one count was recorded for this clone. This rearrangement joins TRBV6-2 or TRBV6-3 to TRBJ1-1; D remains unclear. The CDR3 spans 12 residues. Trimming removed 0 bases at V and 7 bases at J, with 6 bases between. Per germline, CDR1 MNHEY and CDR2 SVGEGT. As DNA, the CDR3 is TGTGCCAGCAGTTACTCGGGCAGTGAAGCTTTCTTT. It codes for CASSYSGSEAFF.

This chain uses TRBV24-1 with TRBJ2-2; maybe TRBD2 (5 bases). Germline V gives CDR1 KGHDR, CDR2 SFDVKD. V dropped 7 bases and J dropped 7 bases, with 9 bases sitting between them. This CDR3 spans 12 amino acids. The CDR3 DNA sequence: TGTGCCACCAGAGGCGGAGGCGGGGAGCTGTTTTTT. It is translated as CATRGGGGELFF.

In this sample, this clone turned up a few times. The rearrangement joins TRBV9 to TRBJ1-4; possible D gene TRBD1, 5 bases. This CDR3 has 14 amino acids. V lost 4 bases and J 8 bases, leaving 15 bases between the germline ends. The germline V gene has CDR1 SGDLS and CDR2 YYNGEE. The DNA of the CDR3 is TGTGCCAGCAGCCCCATAGGGGTGTTCGAAAAACTGTTTTTT. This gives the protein CASSPIGVFEKLFF.

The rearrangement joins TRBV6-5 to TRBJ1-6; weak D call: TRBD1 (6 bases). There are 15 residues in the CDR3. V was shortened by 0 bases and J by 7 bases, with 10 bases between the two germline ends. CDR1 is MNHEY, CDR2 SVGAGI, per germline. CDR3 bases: TGTGCCAGCAGTTACTCGACCCAGGGGAATTCACCCCTCCACTTT. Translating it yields CASSYSTQGNSPLHF.

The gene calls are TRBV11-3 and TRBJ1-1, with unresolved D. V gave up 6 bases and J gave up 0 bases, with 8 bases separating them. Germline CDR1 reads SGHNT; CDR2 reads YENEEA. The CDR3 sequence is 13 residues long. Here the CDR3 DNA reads TGTGCCAGCAGTAAACAGTTGAACACTGAAGCTTTCTTT. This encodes CASSKQLNTEAFF.

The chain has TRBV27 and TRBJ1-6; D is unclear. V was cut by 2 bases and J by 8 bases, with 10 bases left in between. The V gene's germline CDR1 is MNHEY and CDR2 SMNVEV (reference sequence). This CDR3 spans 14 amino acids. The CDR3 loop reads CASSLVLRDSPLHF. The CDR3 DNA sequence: TGTGCCAGCAGTTTAGTCCTACGGGATTCACCCCTCCACTTT.

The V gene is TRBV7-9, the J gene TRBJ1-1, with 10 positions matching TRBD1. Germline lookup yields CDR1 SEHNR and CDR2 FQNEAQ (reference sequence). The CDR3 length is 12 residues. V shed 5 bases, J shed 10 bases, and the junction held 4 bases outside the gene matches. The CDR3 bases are TGTGCCAGCAGCGGAGGGGACAGGGGAGCTTTCTTT. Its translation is CASSGGDRGAFF.

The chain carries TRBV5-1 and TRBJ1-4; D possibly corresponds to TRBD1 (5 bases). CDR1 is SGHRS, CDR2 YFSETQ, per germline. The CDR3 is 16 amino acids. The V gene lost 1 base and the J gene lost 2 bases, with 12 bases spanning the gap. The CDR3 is CASSLRGMTTNEKLFF. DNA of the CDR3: TGCGCCAGCAGCTTGAGGGGTATGACCACTAATGAAAAACTGTTTTTT.

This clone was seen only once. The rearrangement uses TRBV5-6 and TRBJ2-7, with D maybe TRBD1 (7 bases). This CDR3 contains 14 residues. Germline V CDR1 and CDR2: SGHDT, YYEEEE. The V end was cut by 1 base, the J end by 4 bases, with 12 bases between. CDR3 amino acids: CASSLRQGGYEQYF. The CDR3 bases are TGTGCCAGCAGCTTGAGACAGGGAGGTTACGAGCAGTACTTC. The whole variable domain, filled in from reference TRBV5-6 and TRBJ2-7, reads DAGVTQSPTHLIKTRGQQVTLRCSPKSGHDTVSWYQQALGQGPQFIFQYYEEEERQRGNFPDRFSGHQFPNYSSELNVNALLLGDSALYLCASSLRQGGYEQYFGPGTRLTVT.

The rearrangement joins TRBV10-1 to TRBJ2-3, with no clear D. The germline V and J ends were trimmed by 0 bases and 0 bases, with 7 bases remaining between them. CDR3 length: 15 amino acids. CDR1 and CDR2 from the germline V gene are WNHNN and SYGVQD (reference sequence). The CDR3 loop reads CASSESSSSTDTQYF. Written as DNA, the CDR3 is TGCGCCAGCAGTGAGTCCAGTTCTAGCACAGATACGCAGTATTTT.

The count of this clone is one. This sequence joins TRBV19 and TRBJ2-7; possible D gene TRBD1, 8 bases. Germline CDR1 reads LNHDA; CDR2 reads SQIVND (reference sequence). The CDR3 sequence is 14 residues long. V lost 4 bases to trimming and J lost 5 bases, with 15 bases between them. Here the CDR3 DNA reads TGTGCCAGTAGTACCACAGGGGGGGCCGACGAGCAGTACTTC. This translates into CASSTTGGADEQYF.

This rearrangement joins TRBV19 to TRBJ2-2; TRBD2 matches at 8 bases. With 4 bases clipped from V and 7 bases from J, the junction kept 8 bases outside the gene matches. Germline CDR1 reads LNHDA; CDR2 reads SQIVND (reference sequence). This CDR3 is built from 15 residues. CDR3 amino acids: CASSTRAGEVGELFF. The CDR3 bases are TGTGCCAGTAGTACCCGAGCGGGAGAGGTCGGGGAGCTGTTTTTT.

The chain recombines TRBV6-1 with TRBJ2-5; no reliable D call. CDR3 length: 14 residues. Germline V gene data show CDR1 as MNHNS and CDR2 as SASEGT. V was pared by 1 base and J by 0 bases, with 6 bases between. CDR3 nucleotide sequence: TGTGCCAGCAGTGAAGGTCCGTACCAAGAGACCCAGTACTTC. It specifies CASSEGPYQETQYF.

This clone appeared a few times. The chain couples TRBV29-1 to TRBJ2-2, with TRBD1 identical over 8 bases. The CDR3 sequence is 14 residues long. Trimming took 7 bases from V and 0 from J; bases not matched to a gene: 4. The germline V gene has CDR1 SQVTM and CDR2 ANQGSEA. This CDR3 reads CSARGQANTGELFF. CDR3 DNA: TGCAGCGCTCGGGGACAGGCGAACACCGGGGAGCTGTTTTTT.

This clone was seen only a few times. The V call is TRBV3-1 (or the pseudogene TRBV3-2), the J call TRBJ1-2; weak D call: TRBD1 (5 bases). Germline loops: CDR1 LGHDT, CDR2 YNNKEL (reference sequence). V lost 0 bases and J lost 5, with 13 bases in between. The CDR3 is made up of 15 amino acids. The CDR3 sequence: CASSQDVGGYYGYTF. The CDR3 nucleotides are TGTGCCAGCAGCCAAGATGTCGGGGGGTATTATGGCTACACCTTC.

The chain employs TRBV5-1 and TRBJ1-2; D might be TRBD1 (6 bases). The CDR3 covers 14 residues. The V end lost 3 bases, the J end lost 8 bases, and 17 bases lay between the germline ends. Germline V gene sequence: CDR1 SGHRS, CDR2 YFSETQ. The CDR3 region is CASSSGTFEWGYTF. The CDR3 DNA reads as TGCGCCAGCAGCTCCGGGACATTCGAATGGGGCTACACCTTC.

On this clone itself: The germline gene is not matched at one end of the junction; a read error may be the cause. The CDR3 DNA reads as TGTGCTAGCAGTCCCCTTTCGGCGGGAACGCAGTATTTT. Its translation: CASSPLSAGTQYF. The rearrangement uses TRBV7-7 and TRBJ2-3, with TRBD2 as a possible D gene (6 bases). The CDR3 has 13 amino acids. From germline, CDR1 is SSHAT and CDR2 FNYEAQ (reference sequence). Full variable domain (remainder filled in from reference TRBV7-7 and TRBJ2-3): GAGVSQSPRYKVTKRGQDVTLRCDPISSHATLYWYQQALGQGPEFLTYFNYEAQPDKSGLPSDRFSAERPEGSISTLTIQRTEQRDSAMYRCASSPLSAGTQYFGPGTRLTVL.

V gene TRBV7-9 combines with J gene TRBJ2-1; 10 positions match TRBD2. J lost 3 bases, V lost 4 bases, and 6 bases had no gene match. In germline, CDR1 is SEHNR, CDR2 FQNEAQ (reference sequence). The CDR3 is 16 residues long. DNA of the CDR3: TGTGCCAGCAGCTCTACGTCTAGCGGGAGCTACAATGAGCAGTTCTTC. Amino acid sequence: CASSSTSSGSYNEQFF.

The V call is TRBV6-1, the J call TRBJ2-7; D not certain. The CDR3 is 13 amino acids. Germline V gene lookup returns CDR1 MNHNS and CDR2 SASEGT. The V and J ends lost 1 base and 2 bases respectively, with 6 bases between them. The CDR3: CASSEGQTYEQYF. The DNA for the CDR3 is TGTGCCAGCAGTGAAGGGCAGACCTACGAGCAGTACTTC.